The present entry profiles one T cell receptor beta chain with its context. Its antigen is still unknown. This record belongs to a study of cytomegalovirus exposure and HLA in healthy donors. Study-level points and caveats: Despite most TCR sequences being rare, some public TCRs occurred in many donors. Cytomegalovirus-associated TCR beta chains were listed, numbering some 150. According to reports, the classifier identified cytomegalovirus status with high specificity and sensitivity.

Both 60 Vbeta primers and 13 Jbeta primers went into the PCR. Using immunoSEQ multiplex PCR, the repertoire was profiled, and TCRdb retains in-frame clones only, with some absent. The sample has about 130,000 clones, 80% seen once. Germline V CDR1 and CDR2: SGHTA, FQGTGA. This CDR3 has 13 residues. V lost 5 bases and J 5 bases, leaving 12 bases between the germline ends. The specimen sequenced was PBMCs. This chain joins TRBV7-3 and TRBJ1-2, with D uncertain. This receptor was identified in a man younger than 40 in good health and CMV-seropositive. CDR3 sequence: CASSDNGVYGYTF. CDR3 in DNA: TGTGCCAGCAGCGACAACGGGGTGTATGGCTACACCTTC.